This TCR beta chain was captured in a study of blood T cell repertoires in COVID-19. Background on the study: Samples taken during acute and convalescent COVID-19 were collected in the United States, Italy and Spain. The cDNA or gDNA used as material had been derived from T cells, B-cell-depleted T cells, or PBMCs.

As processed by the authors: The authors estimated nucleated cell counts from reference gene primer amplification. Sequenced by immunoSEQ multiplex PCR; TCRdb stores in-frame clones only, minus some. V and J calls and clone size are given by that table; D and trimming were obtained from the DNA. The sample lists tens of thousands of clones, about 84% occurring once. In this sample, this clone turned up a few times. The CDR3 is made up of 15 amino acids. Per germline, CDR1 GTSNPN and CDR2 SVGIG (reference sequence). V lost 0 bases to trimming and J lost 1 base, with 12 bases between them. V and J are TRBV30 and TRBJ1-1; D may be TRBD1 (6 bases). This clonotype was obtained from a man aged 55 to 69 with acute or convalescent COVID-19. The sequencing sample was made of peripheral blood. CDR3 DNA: TGTGCCTGGAGTGTAACAGGGAGACAGAACACTGAAGCTTTCTTT. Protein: CAWSVTGRQNTEAFF.